The 15 T cell receptor beta chains in this list originate from one sample, sequenced in a study of T cells in Graves' hyperthyroidism and ophthalmopathy. Researchers amplified the TCR beta CDR3 regions from RNA transcripts. First-round RT-PCR targeting the TCR CDR3 was performed with the HTBI primer set. TCRdb independently ran MiXCR on the multiplex PCR reads; one entry per CDR3 protein. The profile shows about 98,000 distinct CDR3 sequences, approximately 39% of them singletons. Material: peripheral blood or thyroid tissue (not recorded which). The receptors were gathered from a woman aged 25 to 39 with Graves' hyperthyroidism.

This clonotype showed up many times. The chain couples TRBV6-5 to TRBJ1-2, with D unresolved. Germline CDR1 is MNHEY and CDR2 is SVGAGI. Trimming cost V 10 bases and J 8 bases, with 11 bases left between them. The CDR3 runs 10 residues. CDR3 DNA: TGTGCCACGCTCTTAGTAGGCTACACCTTC. Residues: CATLLVGYTF.

At least ten counts were recorded for this clonotype. The chain uses TRBV18 and TRBJ1-1, with no clear D. The CDR3 is 14 amino acids. V lost 2 bases and J lost 1, with 8 bases in between. Germline values: CDR1 KGHSH, CDR2 LQKENI. CDR3 coding DNA: TGTGCCAGCTCACCAAACGGCCCGAACACTGAAGCTTTCTTT. This codes for CASSPNGPNTEAFF.

The V and J genes are TRBV7-8 and TRBJ2-7; D is possibly TRBD1 or TRBD2 (5 bases each). With 5 bases removed from V and 2 bases from J, the gap between germline ends came to 16 bases. The length of the CDR3 is 15 residues. Germline V gene sequence: CDR1 SGHVS, CDR2 FQNEAQ. Here the CDR3 reads CASSPVGTAAYEQYF. The CDR3 coding sequence is TGTGCCAGCAGCCCAGTAGGGACGGCTGCCTACGAGCAGTACTTC.

The genes are TRBV5-4 and TRBJ1-1, with a tentative D call TRBD1 (5 bases). The germline gives CDR1 SGHNT, CDR2 YYREEE (reference sequence). Deletions cut 5 bases from V and 1 base from J, with 18 bases between. The CDR3 totals 16 residues. The CDR3 protein is CASRRGGPAGNTEAFF. The CDR3 DNA reads as TGTGCCAGCAGGCGCGGGGGTCCCGCTGGGAACACTGAAGCTTTCTTT.

Comments on this clonotype: Possible read error: a much larger clone is one base away. This sequence joins TRBV7-3 and TRBJ2-3; TRBD2 matches 10 bases. The germline V gene encodes CDR1 SGHTA and CDR2 FQGTGA. This CDR3 region has 15 residues. This CDR3 reads CATSRSGRTTDTQYF. In nucleotides, the CDR3 is TGTGCCACCAGCCGTAGCGGGAGGACCACAGATACGCAGTATTTT.

This clonotype showed up many times. The V call is TRBV28, the J call TRBJ1-2, with 9 bases lining up with TRBD1. The germline V gene encodes CDR1 MDHEN and CDR2 SYDVKM. The CDR3 length is 17 residues. V was pared by 7 bases and J by 8 bases, with 20 bases of the junction left unmatched. The DNA for the CDR3 is TGTGCCAGCAATCGACCGGGACAGGGCGGATCAGGTGAAGGCTACACCTTC. It yields the protein CASNRPGQGGSGEGYTF.

The table lists this clonotype with many counts. CDR3: CASMGTVDNSPLHF. The CDR3 DNA follows: TGTGCCAGCATGGGGACAGTAGACAATTCACCCCTCCACTTT. The genes are TRBV28 and TRBJ1-6, with 7 bases matching TRBD1. Germline V gene data show CDR1 as MDHEN and CDR2 as SYDVKM. The ends lost 7 bases at V and 7 bases at J; junction bases unmatched: 7. CDR3 length equals 14 residues.

This clonotype was counted ten times or more. CDR3 region: CASSASRQGFYGYTF. The CDR3 coding sequence is TGTGCCAGCAGTGCCTCCAGACAGGGATTTTATGGCTACACCTTC. The V call is TRBV9, the J call TRBJ1-2; 7 positions match TRBD1. The ends lost 5 bases at V and 5 bases at J; junction bases unmatched: 12. Germline V gene lookup returns CDR1 SGDLS and CDR2 YYNGEE. This CDR3 is built from 15 residues.

The sample holds many counts of this clonotype. This rearrangement joins TRBV7-2 to TRBJ2-5; perhaps TRBD1 as D (5 bases). Germline CDR1 is SGHTA and CDR2 is FQGNSA. Deletions cut 5 bases from V and 1 base from J, with 8 bases between. The CDR3 has 13 amino acids. In DNA form, the CDR3 reads TGTGCCAGCAGCCGACAGATCCAAGAGACCCAGTACTTC. Translation gives CASSRQIQETQYF.

The chain couples TRBV7-3 to TRBJ2-7, with 10 bases lining up with TRBD2. The junction had 7 bases not matched to a gene; V was cut back by 7 bases and J by 7 bases. This CDR3 region has 13 residues. The germline gives CDR1 SGHTA, CDR2 FQGTGA. The CDR3 is CASKARLAGEQYF. In nucleotides, the CDR3 is TGTGCCAGCAAAGCCCGACTAGCGGGTGAGCAGTACTTC.

This clonotype was recorded many times. The genes are TRBV30 and TRBJ1-2; D is undetermined. This CDR3 spans 12 amino acids. The germline V gene has CDR1 GTSNPN and CDR2 SVGIG (reference sequence). With 2 bases removed from V and 8 bases from J, the gap between germline ends came to 12 bases. CDR3 in amino acids: CAWSPWAGGYTF. As DNA, the CDR3 is TGTGCCTGGAGTCCCTGGGCGGGAGGCTACACCTTC.

This clonotype has a single count. The chain is built from TRBV20-1 and TRBJ2-7, with TRBD2 identical over 13 bases. The CDR3 loop spans 14 amino acids. The germline V gene encodes CDR1 DFQATT and CDR2 SNEGSKA (reference sequence). J lost 12 bases, V lost 0 bases, and 8 bases had no gene match. The CDR3 DNA reads as TGCAGTGCTAGAGATTTGGGACTAGCGGGAAGTCCGTACTTC. Amino acid sequence: CSARDLGLAGSPYF.

This clonotype was observed at least ten times. The chain has TRBV7-2 and TRBJ1-2; D is perhaps TRBD1 (6 bases). Germline assignment: CDR1 SGHTA and CDR2 FQGNSA. The V gene lost 5 bases and the J gene lost 4 bases, with 17 bases spanning the gap. CDR3 length: 15 amino acids. CDR3 DNA sequence: TGTGCCAGCAGCAAAACAACAGGGTTTGGCTATGGCTACACCTTC. It specifies CASSKTTGFGYGYTF.

This clonotype was detected many times. This CDR3 reads CASSRGLAVTDTQYF. The CDR3 DNA sequence: TGTGCCAGCAGTAGGGGACTAGCGGTCACAGATACGCAGTATTTT. The rearrangement uses TRBV7-2 and TRBJ2-3, with TRBD2 matching 11 bases. Germline trimming cut 6 bases from V and 2 bases from J; bases unmatched to any gene: 4. The CDR3 is made up of 15 amino acids. Germline V CDR1 and CDR2: SGHTA, FQGNSA.

This clonotype was detected many times. The V gene is TRBV13, the J gene TRBJ2-3; 12 nucleotides line up with TRBD2. The CDR3 covers 16 residues. Losses at the gene ends were 5 bases for V and 2 bases for J; bases not matched to a gene: 5. The germline gives CDR1 PRHDT, CDR2 FYEKMQ (reference sequence). Here the CDR3 DNA reads TGTGCCAGCAGCCTCAGACTAGCGGGAGTCACAGATACGCAGTATTTT. Translating gives CASSLRLAGVTDTQYF.